What follows describes a single TCR beta chain. The data stem from a study of blood T cell repertoires in COVID-19. V lost 3 bases to trimming and J lost 5 bases; unmatched junction nucleotides: 8. The CDR3 has 16 residues. Clones were sequenced by immunoSEQ multiplex PCR, and TCRdb holds only the in-frame ones, with some missing. In the table there are roughly 150,000 clones, 75% to 90% of which are singletons. Input material: peripheral blood. The receptor's source is a woman older than 75 with acute or convalescent COVID-19. This sequence joins TRBV23-1 and TRBJ1-1; 11 bases agree with TRBD1. TRBV23-1 belongs to the ORF category, with a function that is uncertain. This chain's CDR3 is CASSQWTGGEDTEAFF. CDR3 DNA sequence: TGCGCCAGCAGTCAGTGGACAGGGGGCGAAGATACTGAAGCTTTCTTT.